These T cell receptor beta chains were read from a single sample in a study of identical twins. TCRdb itself ran the 5' RACE reads through MiXCR, one entry per CDR3 protein. The table includes about 550,000 distinct CDR3 sequences, 20% to 25% detected once. These data also formed part of another study, on yellow fever vaccine responses in identical twins.

The specimen sequenced was CD4+ T cells sorted from blood. The receptor source for this set is a young woman in good health. CDR3s leave out the opening cysteine and the closing phenylalanine or tryptophan. The order of the fields is V gene, D gene, CDR3 protein. The D gene is left open where the match is weak.

TRBV12-3/TRBV12-4,TRBD2,ASTSGGALFAGELF
TRBV7-8,-,ASSFLTGAGNQPQH
TRBV20-1,-,SARDRENFRTDTQY
TRBV12-3/TRBV12-4,-,ASSPPGEKGYGYT
TRBV6-5,-,ASSYPPQETQY
TRBV4-1,TRBD1,ASSQPGQGFYEQY
TRBV7-9,TRBD2,ASSLGLAVIFRDEQY
TRBV28,-,ATNPNLARGNEQF
TRBV3-1,-,ASSQALLNTEAF
TRBV6-1,-,ASSENLPSNQPQH
TRBV29-1,-,SAGEGRLYGYT
TRBV28,-,ASSYRGNTIY
TRBV20-1,-,SASGTRGEAF
TRBV5-1,-,ASSSRDRTYEQY
TRBV12-3/TRBV12-4,TRBD2,ASSLGGTSGRNVEQF
TRBV13,-,ASSLDGRVNGYT
TRBV7-3,TRBD1,ASRPGTGDTGELF
TRBV12-3/TRBV12-4,TRBD1,ASSLGQGAAYEQY
TRBV20-1,-,SASPGGTIEQF
TRBV5-1,-,ASSKTGASGETQY
TRBV24-1,-,ATSDFPKGTQY
TRBV24-1,-,ATSEPPEGSDTEAF
TRBV7-8,TRBD2,ASRPGTSFYEQY
TRBV19,TRBD2,ASKKWGTSGYLELF
TRBV18,-,ASSPPGFGMDTYEQY
TRBV5-1,-,ASIGSGTGELF
TRBV5-1,-,ASTGTDTQY
TRBV7-9,-,ASSLESIGEQY
TRBV12-3/TRBV12-4,-,ASSPLWTHEAF
TRBV7-2,-,ASSLDKIGYT
TRBV27,TRBD1,ASSFEGASYNEQF
TRBV28,-,ATGQSRYEQY
TRBV5-1,-,ASSFVQGTYSYNEQF
TRBV3-1,-,ASSQEGVMDSPLH
TRBV20-1,TRBD2,SAVLAGDPDIHEQY
TRBV7-3,TRBD1,ASSFAAETGGGELF
TRBV19,TRBD2,ASSPASGGIGDTQY
TRBV5-1,TRBD2,ASSLAGDYTDTQY
TRBV11-2,-,ASSPSRPGGNEQF
TRBV28,TRBD2,ASRVSGSLDGNEQF
TRBV12-3/TRBV12-4,-,ASSKATGSPLH
TRBV19,TRBD2,ASTQQASGRASPEQF